This T cell receptor beta chain comes out of a study of T cells after yellow fever vaccination. Study-wide background: Fractions low in cell number were prepared with SMART-Seq v4 Ultra Low Input. Findings of the study overall: Abundant bulk-derived clonotypes could contaminate FACS-sorted repertoires. Boosting was followed by the reappearance of most primary-vaccination clones (roughly 96% CD4, 70% to 90% CD8).

This clonotype was seen a handful of times. Antigen unknown. The V end lost 4 bases, the J end lost 1 base, and 11 bases lay between the germline ends. This CDR3 comprises 14 residues. Per the germline V gene, CDR1 is SGHKS and CDR2 is YYEKEE (reference sequence). Template switching with 5'RACE generated the TCR cDNA and added a universal primer site and UMIs. TCRdb fed the 5' RACE reads into MiXCR, producing one record per CDR3 protein. The data show a few hundred thousand distinct CDR3 sequences, 6.9% seen once. The sequence came from a man between 25 and 39 years old who received the YFV17D yellow fever vaccine. The sequencing used CD4+ T cells sorted from PBMCs, collected 15 days after the yellow fever booster vaccination. The J gene is TRBJ1-1, the V gene TRBV5-5, with unresolved D. CDR3 nucleotides: TGTGCCAGCAGCGTGTCCCGGGCGAACACTGAAGCTTTCTTT. It encodes CASSVSRANTEAFF.